Sequencing of this T cell receptor beta chain was carried out in a study of cytomegalovirus exposure and HLA in healthy donors. Study context: Caucasian-associated ancestry cluster membership applied to 75% to 85% of approximately 420 genotyped donors.

This CDR3 spans 18 amino acids. J lost 5 bases, V lost 0 bases, and 12 bases had no gene match. Germline V gene data show CDR1 as SGHTA and CDR2 as FQGTGA. Regarding this clone: Its antigen remains unknown.

Study-wide results and caveats: Most TCR sequences proved rare, with some public TCRs found in many donors. A later examination showed that TCR association rates differed by HLA locus, with DRB1 most and HLA-C fewest.

The PCR made use of 60 Vbeta and 13 Jbeta primers. The assay was immunoSEQ multiplex PCR, and TCRdb's table has in-frame clones only and misses some. This sample's clone table lists 150,000 to 200,000 clones. The receptor comes from a woman between 55 and 75 years old in good health and CMV-seronegative. Sequencing was done on a sample of PBMCs. The rearrangement links TRBV7-3 to TRBJ2-1; 8 nucleotides align to TRBD2. The CDR3 coding sequence is TGTGCCAGCAGCTTAACCAACTCCGGGACTAGAGGGAACAATGAGCAGTTCTTC. Translation: CASSLTNSGTRGNNEQFF.